The 23 T cell receptor beta chains given below trace back to one sample, sequenced in a study of radiotherapy plus CTLA-4 blockade in lung cancer. Repertoires were generated with immunoSEQ multiplex PCR, while TCRdb's copy carries only in-frame clones and drops some. Of roughly 15,000 clones in the sample, roughly two thirds were seen once. Source: peripheral blood, taken from a patient treated with radiotherapy plus ipilimumab. These receptors were obtained from a human donor with non-small cell lung cancer whose response to radiotherapy plus ipilimumab could not be evaluated.

This chain connects TRBV7-2 to TRBJ2-3, with TRBD1 as a possible D gene (6 bases). Trimming cost V 5 bases and J 4 bases, with 10 bases left between them. CDR1 and CDR2 from the germline V gene are SGHTA and FQGNSA. CDR3 length equals 13 residues. For the CDR3, the DNA is TGTGCCAGCAGCCAAAACAGGGCAGATACGCAGTATTTT. Amino acids: CASSQNRADTQYF.

The chain links TRBV2 to TRBJ1-2; 10 bases match TRBD1. Trimming removed 6 bases from V and 6 bases from J; junction bases left unmatched: 16. There are 17 residues in the CDR3. Looked up from germline, CDR1 is SNHLY and CDR2 is FYNNEI. CDR3 bases: TGTGCCAGCAGCTCATCCCGGGACAGGGGTTCCTACCATGGCTACACCTTC. This codes for CASSSSRDRGSYHGYTF.

This clone was detected a few times. This sequence joins TRBV28 and TRBJ2-1; 9 bases line up with TRBD1. With 3 bases clipped from V and 7 bases from J, the junction kept 10 bases outside the gene matches. The germline V gene has CDR1 MDHEN and CDR2 SYDVKM. The CDR3 is made up of 16 amino acids. The CDR3 loop reads CASSLVKGTGKNEQFF. CDR3 DNA: TGTGCCAGCAGTTTGGTTAAGGGGACAGGGAAGAATGAGCAGTTCTTC. Full variable domain (remainder filled in from reference TRBV28 and TRBJ2-1): DVKVTQSSRYLVKRTGEKVFLECVQDMDHENMFWYRQDPGLGLRLIYFSYDVKMKEKGDIPEGYSVSREKKERFSLILESASTNQTSMYLCASSLVKGTGKNEQFFGPGTRLTVL.

On this clone itself: At one end the junction does not follow the germline gene, possibly because of a read error. The chain combines TRBV4-1 with TRBJ1-5; 8 bases agree with TRBD1. Germline loops: CDR1 MGHRA, CDR2 YSYEKL. CDR3 length: 15 residues. CDR3 nucleotide sequence: TGCGCCAGCAGCCAAGAGGCAGGGGGCAAGCAGCCCCAGCATTTT. It translates to CASSQEAGGKQPQHF.

The table lists this clone with a count of one. The genes are TRBV6-1 and TRBJ1-2, with a weak D call TRBD1 (5 bases). Trimming took 6 bases from V and 7 from J, leaving 15 bases between them. Germline values: CDR1 MNHNS, CDR2 SASEGT. The CDR3 covers 13 residues. This CDR3 reads CASSLLGQFGYTF. The DNA for the CDR3 is TGTGCCAGCAGCCTCTTGGGGCAGTTTGGCTACACCTTC.

In this sample, this clone is medium-sized. This sample includes further DNA sequences coding for the same CDR3. The V gene is TRBV6-5, the J gene TRBJ1-1; D gene uncertain. V dropped 8 bases and J dropped 1 base, with 11 bases sitting between them. Germline V gives CDR1 MNHEY, CDR2 SVGAGI. The CDR3 sequence is 13 residues long. The chain's CDR3 is CASRGVGNTEAFF. In nucleotides, the CDR3 is TGTGCCAGCCGCGGGGTGGGGAACACTGAAGCTTTCTTT.

The sample holds one count of this clone. The chain has TRBV9 and TRBJ2-2, with 12 bases lining up with TRBD2. The CDR3 sequence is 18 residues long. Germline CDR1 SGDLS, CDR2 YYNGEE. V lost 1 base, J lost 1 base, and 5 bases stayed unmatched. CDR3 sequence reads: CASSVPTSGGMNTGELFF. The CDR3 coding sequence is TGTGCCAGCAGCGTACCGACTAGCGGGGGAATGAACACCGGGGAGCTGTTTTTT.

This chain uses TRBV5-1 with TRBJ2-2; TRBD1 might be the D (6 bases). V lost 7 bases and J 3 bases, leaving 16 bases between the germline ends. CDR1 and CDR2 (germline): SGHRS, YFSETQ. The CDR3 is 15 amino acids. The CDR3 DNA is TGCGCCAGCGGCTGGGGACACGAGGACACCGGGGAGCTGTTTTTT. Encoded protein: CASGWGHEDTGELFF.

The chain employs TRBV7-8 and TRBJ1-3; 7 positions match TRBD1. Looked up from germline, CDR1 is SGHVS and CDR2 is FQNEAQ. After removal of 0 bases from V and 5 bases from J, the junction contained 4 bases not matched to a gene. CDR3 length: 15 amino acids. In DNA form, the CDR3 reads TGTGCCAGCAGCTTAGCCCGGACAGGTAGAAACACCATATATTTT. Translation gives CASSLARTGRNTIYF. The full variable domain, completed using reference TRBV7-8 and TRBJ1-3, is GAGVSQSPRYKVAKRGQDVALRCDPISGHVSLFWYQQALGQGPEFLTYFQNEAQLDKSGLPSDRFFAERPEGSVSTLKIQRTQQEDSAVYLCASSLARTGRNTIYFGEGSWLTVV.

The chain links TRBV19 to TRBJ2-7; possible D gene TRBD1, 6 bases. The CDR3 is 15 residues long. V gave up 1 base and J gave up 1 base, with 11 bases separating them. Germline V lookup: CDR1 LNHDA, CDR2 SQIVND (reference sequence). The CDR3: CASSIVAGESYEQYF. The DNA of the CDR3 is TGTGCCAGTAGTATAGTGGCAGGGGAGTCCTACGAGCAGTACTTC. Full variable domain (outside the CDR3, taken from reference TRBV19 and TRBJ2-7): DGGITQSPKYLFRKEGQNVTLSCEQNLNHDAMYWYRQDPGQGLRLIYYSQIVNDFQKGDIAEGYSVSREKKESFPLTVTSAQKNPTAFYLCASSIVAGESYEQYFGPGTRLTVT.

The rearrangement uses TRBV19 and TRBJ1-2, with 7 positions matching TRBD1. The CDR3 loop spans 14 amino acids. Germline assignment: CDR1 LNHDA and CDR2 SQIVND (reference sequence). After removal of 7 bases from V and 2 bases from J, the junction contained 7 bases not matched to a gene. For the CDR3, the DNA is TGTGCCAGTACTTCAGGGGGGAAGAACTATGGCTACACCTTC. It codes for CASTSGGKNYGYTF. The variable domain in full, completed from reference TRBV19 and TRBJ1-2, reads DGGITQSPKYLFRKEGQNVTLSCEQNLNHDAMYWYRQDPGQGLRLIYYSQIVNDFQKGDIAEGYSVSREKKESFPLTVTSAQKNPTAFYLCASTSGGKNYGYTFGSGTRLTVV.

V and J are TRBV7-9 and TRBJ1-2; the match to TRBD1 covers 7 bases. V was clipped by 2 bases and J by 4 bases; unmatched bases: 13. Germline V CDR1 and CDR2: SEHNR, FQNEAQ (reference sequence). The CDR3 is 17 residues long. The CDR3 region has the DNA TGTGCCAGCAGCTTAACTTCCGGGACAGAGTTGATCTATGGCTACACCTTC. This translates into CASSLTSGTELIYGYTF.

The chain employs TRBV5-1 and TRBJ1-5; tentatively, D is TRBD1 (5 bases). This CDR3 is built from 14 residues. V was shortened by 4 bases and J by 4 bases, with 12 bases between the two germline ends. Germline CDR1 and CDR2: SGHRS and YFSETQ. CDR3 nucleotide sequence: TGCGCCAGCAGCCGAGACAGTCTAAATCAGCCCCAGCATTTT. Amino acid sequence: CASSRDSLNQPQHF. The complete variable domain, with remaining parts taken from reference TRBV5-1 and TRBJ1-5, reads KAGVTQTPRYLIKTRGQQVTLSCSPISGHRSVSWYQQTPGQGLQFLFEYFSETQRNKGNFPGRFSGRQFSNSRSEMNVSTLELGDSALYLCASSRDSLNQPQHFGDGTRLSIL.

The V and J genes are TRBV11-2 and TRBJ1-2; 10 bases match TRBD1. The CDR3 length is 12 residues. Germline V gene sequence: CDR1 SGHAT, CDR2 FQNNGV. With V trimmed by 5 bases and J by 6 bases, 0 bases remained unmatched. CDR3 DNA: TGTGCCAGCAGCGGACAGGGGGATGGCTACACCTTC. This codes for CASSGQGDGYTF.

This chain links TRBV6-5 with TRBJ2-1, with 9 bases fitting TRBD1. Germline V gene sequence: CDR1 MNHEY, CDR2 SVGAGI. V was clipped by 5 bases and J by 3 bases; unmatched bases: 2. This CDR3 comprises 14 residues. The CDR3: CASSQGQGYNEQFF. CDR3 nucleotide sequence: TGTGCCAGCAGTCAGGGACAGGGCTACAATGAGCAGTTCTTC.

V and J are TRBV27 and TRBJ1-4; the D gene is possibly TRBD1 (5 bases). This CDR3 spans 16 amino acids. The germline V gene encodes CDR1 MNHEY and CDR2 SMNVEV (reference sequence). The V gene lost 7 bases and the J gene lost 1 base, with 16 bases spanning the gap. The chain's CDR3 is CASTLRGGRTNEKLFF. The CDR3 DNA sequence: TGTGCCAGCACCCTGAGGGGAGGGAGAACTAATGAAAAACTGTTTTTT.

The chain joins TRBV10-3 to TRBJ2-2, with D hard to call. There are 15 residues in the CDR3. Trimming left V 0 bases short and J 5 bases short, with 10 bases between. Looked up from germline, CDR1 is ENHRY and CDR2 is SYGVKD. CDR3: CAISESNPETGELFF. DNA of the CDR3: TGTGCCATCAGTGAGTCGAATCCCGAGACCGGGGAGCTGTTTTTT.

This clone was detected only once. The chain employs TRBV6-1 and TRBJ1-3; TRBD1 agrees at 7 bases. The CDR3 spans 14 residues. V lost 6 bases to trimming and J lost 0 bases; unmatched junction nucleotides: 2. CDR1 is MNHNS, CDR2 SASEGT, per germline. The CDR3 nucleotides are TGTGCCAGCAGGACAGGGAGCTCTGGAAACACCATATATTTT. It is translated as CASRTGSSGNTIYF.

This clone was observed a handful of times. The rearrangement joins TRBV10-1 to TRBJ1-1, with no clear D. V was pared by 5 bases and J by 1 base, with 5 bases between. The germline V gene has CDR1 WNHNN and CDR2 SYGVQD (reference sequence). The CDR3 length is 12 residues. CDR3 nucleotide sequence: TGCGCCAGCAGTAGCGGGAACACTGAAGCTTTCTTT. Translating it yields CASSSGNTEAFF.

On this clone: A read error likely explains this, since a far larger clone differs by one base. Other DNA sequences in the sample encode the same CDR3. The chain joins TRBV30 to TRBJ1-1; D possibly corresponds to TRBD1 (5 bases). This CDR3 region has 12 residues. Germline V gene sequence: CDR1 GTSNPN, CDR2 SVGIG (reference sequence). The CDR3 DNA follows: TGTGCCTGCAGTGCGGGGGGCACTGAAGCTTTCTTT. It specifies CACSAGGTEAFF.

V and J are TRBV5-1 and TRBJ1-1; D call uncertain. The V end was cut by 1 base, the J end by 3 bases, with 7 bases between. Germline assignment: CDR1 SGHRS and CDR2 YFSETQ. The CDR3 totals 13 residues. The chain's CDR3 is CASSLNLDTEAFF. DNA of the CDR3: TGCGCCAGCAGCTTGAACTTGGACACTGAAGCTTTCTTT.

The chain recombines TRBV28 with TRBJ2-7, with TRBD1 as a possible D gene (5 bases). The CDR3 runs 15 residues. The germline CDR1 and CDR2 sequences are MDHEN and SYDVKM. The ends were cut back, 2 bases at V and 5 bases at J, with 16 bases in the middle. In DNA, the CDR3 is TGTGCCAGCAGTTTAGCCCAGGGAATGGTCCACGAGCAGTACTTC. Encoded protein: CASSLAQGMVHEQYF.

The chain links TRBV7-9 to TRBJ2-1; 7 nucleotides agree with TRBD1. This CDR3 has 15 residues. Germline assignment: CDR1 SEHNR and CDR2 FQNEAQ (reference sequence). The V and J ends lost 10 bases and 2 bases, in that order; junction bases with no gene match: 11. CDR3 in amino acids: CATTPRDSPYNEQFF. The CDR3 DNA reads as TGTGCCACCACCCCCCGGGACAGCCCCTACAATGAGCAGTTCTTC.